The 29 T cell receptor beta chains reported below all come from one sample, sequenced in a study of blood T cell repertoires in COVID-19. Repertoires were generated with immunoSEQ multiplex PCR, while TCRdb's copy carries only in-frame clones and drops some. The sample records 200,000 to 250,000 clones, 70% to 90% being singletons. Sequencing was done on a sample of peripheral blood. These receptors were obtained from a woman between 18 and 29 years old who had recovered from COVID-19.

The J gene is TRBJ1-6, the V gene TRBV6-6; possible D gene TRBD1, 5 bases. The CDR3 totals 12 residues. Germline CDR1 reads MNHNY; CDR2 reads SVGAGI (reference sequence). Trimming took off 7 bases at V and 12 bases at J, with 13 bases between the two ends. The CDR3 spells CASKKGQGPLHF. As DNA, the CDR3 is TGTGCCAGCAAGAAGGGGCAGGGACCCCTCCACTTT.

The chain recombines TRBV27 with TRBJ2-2; possible D gene TRBD2, 5 bases. With 3 bases removed from V and 7 bases from J, the gap between germline ends came to 9 bases. Per germline, CDR1 MNHEY and CDR2 SMNVEV (reference sequence). This CDR3 has 13 amino acids. Written as DNA, the CDR3 is TGTGCCAGCAGTTTTCGGGGAGACGGGGAGCTGTTTTTT. Translated, it gives CASSFRGDGELFF.

This sequence joins TRBV5-4 and TRBJ2-3, with TRBD2 as a possible D gene (5 bases). Germline loops: CDR1 SGHNT, CDR2 YYREEE (reference sequence). V was pared by 2 bases and J by 6 bases, with 13 bases between. The CDR3 contains 14 residues. Here the CDR3 reads CASSFDTRDDTQYF. The CDR3 DNA reads TGTGCCAGCAGCTTCGACACTAGAGACGATACGCAGTATTTT.

The V call is TRBV25-1, the J call TRBJ2-1; D is possibly TRBD1 (6 bases). The CDR3 loop spans 17 amino acids. Trimming pared 4 bases from V and 7 bases from J, leaving 23 bases between. Germline V lookup: CDR1 MGHDK, CDR2 SYGVNS. The CDR3 is CASSVGLDSPLFNEQFF. The CDR3 nucleotides read TGTGCCAGCAGTGTAGGTCTGGACAGTCCTTTGTTTAATGAGCAGTTCTTC.

The chain joins TRBV3-1 (or the pseudogene TRBV3-2) to TRBJ2-1; tentative D call: TRBD1 (5 bases). The CDR3 loop spans 16 amino acids. Trimming left V 0 bases short and J 8 bases short, with 17 bases between. Germline CDR1 LGHDT, CDR2 YNNKEL (reference sequence). For the CDR3, the DNA is TGTGCCAGCAGCCAAGATGGGCAGGGCATGGGATATGAGCAGTTCTTC. Translated, it gives CASSQDGQGMGYEQFF.

The chain carries TRBV29-1 and TRBJ1-2, with D hard to call. V lost 3 bases and J lost 0, with 17 bases in between. The CDR3 covers 16 residues. Per germline, CDR1 SQVTM and CDR2 ANQGSEA. CDR3 sequence (DNA): TGCAGCGTTGATAGAGCTGGCGGGATAGCTAACTATGGCTACACCTTC. This sequence encodes CSVDRAGGIANYGYTF.

V is TRBV30 and J is TRBJ1-1; 12 bases are a match to TRBD1. CDR1 and CDR2 (germline): GTSNPN, SVGIG (reference sequence). V gave up 5 bases and J gave up 4 bases; unmatched junction bases: 2. This CDR3 has 13 residues. In DNA form, the CDR3 reads TGTGCCTGGGGGACAGGGGGCGTCACTGAAGCTTTCTTT. This encodes CAWGTGGVTEAFF.

This chain connects TRBV7-2 to TRBJ2-7; TRBD2 agrees at 14 bases. Germline assignment: CDR1 SGHTA and CDR2 FQGNSA. This CDR3 has 15 residues. V trimming: 5 bases; J trimming: 5 bases; junction bases outside the gene matches: 5. CDR3: CASSLTSGRVDEQYF. As DNA, the CDR3 is TGTGCCAGCAGCCTGACTAGCGGGAGGGTTGACGAGCAGTACTTC. Looking up the rest from reference TRBV7-2 and TRBJ2-7 gives the full variable domain: GAGVSQSPSNKVTEKGKDVELRCDPISGHTALYWYRQSLGQGLEFLIYFQGNSAPDKSGLPSDRFSAERTGGSVSTLTIQRTQQEDSAVYLCASSLTSGRVDEQYFGPGTRLTVT.

This chain joins TRBV6-5 and TRBJ2-7; 10 nucleotides align to TRBD2. The V segment lost 2 bases and the J segment 5 bases; nucleotides outside the gene matches: 6. Germline V gene data show CDR1 as MNHEY and CDR2 as SVGAGI. The CDR3 totals 15 residues. The CDR3 sequence: CASSYQPSGRDEQYF. In nucleotides, the CDR3 is TGTGCCAGCAGTTACCAACCTAGCGGGAGAGACGAGCAGTACTTC.

This clone came up once. The chain carries TRBV7-6 and TRBJ2-7; D might be TRBD2 (5 bases). V dropped 4 bases and J dropped 0 bases, with 13 bases sitting between them. This CDR3 spans 15 amino acids. Germline CDR1 and CDR2: SGHVS and FNYEAQ. The CDR3 loop reads CASSSRGEGSYEQYF. Here the CDR3 DNA reads TGTGCCAGCAGCTCCCGGGGAGAGGGCTCCTACGAGCAGTACTTC. Full variable domain (rest looked up from reference TRBV7-6 and TRBJ2-7): GAGVSQSPRYKVTKRGQDVALRCDPISGHVSLYWYRQALGQGPEFLTYFNYEAQQDKSGLPNDRFSAERPEGSISTLTIQRTEQRDSAMYRCASSSRGEGSYEQYFGPGTRLTVT.

The chain combines TRBV19 with TRBJ2-1, with a weak D call TRBD2 (6 bases). Deletions cut 4 bases from V and 0 bases from J, with 16 bases between. The CDR3 runs 17 residues. The germline V gene encodes CDR1 LNHDA and CDR2 SQIVND (reference sequence). CDR3 sequence: CASSRGDGSSSYNEQFF. DNA for the CDR3: TGTGCCAGTAGTAGAGGGGACGGGAGTAGCTCCTACAATGAGCAGTTCTTC.

The V call is TRBV2, the J call TRBJ2-7; D call uncertain. Germline V gene data show CDR1 as SNHLY and CDR2 as FYNNEI. This CDR3 is 11 amino acids long. V dropped 5 bases and J dropped 3 bases, with 5 bases sitting between them. The CDR3 DNA is TGTGCCAGCAGTCCCTACTACGAGCAGTACTTC. Its translation: CASSPYYEQYF.

V usage is TRBV7-3 and J usage is TRBJ1-2; 9 bases align to TRBD1. The CDR3 extends over 15 amino acids. With 5 bases clipped from V and 6 bases from J, the junction kept 10 bases outside the gene matches. CDR1 and CDR2 from the germline V gene are SGHTA and FQGTGA. Here the CDR3 reads CASSPGPGQGHGYTF. The DNA of the CDR3 is TGTGCCAGCAGCCCTGGGCCGGGACAGGGACATGGCTACACCTTC.

The chain carries TRBV12-3 or TRBV12-4 and TRBJ2-5; 9 nucleotides match TRBD1. The CDR3 extends over 13 amino acids. J gave up 5 bases and V 3 bases, and 1 base lay outside the gene matches. CDR3 protein: CASSFGTGETQYF. The CDR3 DNA reads as TGTGCCAGCAGTTTCGGGACAGGGGAGACCCAGTACTTC.

CDR3 amino acids: CATSRDQSQGAGETQYF. The CDR3 region has the DNA TGTGCCACCAGCAGAGATCAATCCCAGGGGGCCGGAGAGACCCAGTACTTC. The chain couples TRBV15 to TRBJ2-5; 8 nucleotides line up with TRBD1. Per germline, CDR1 LNHNV and CDR2 YYDKDF (reference sequence). The CDR3 runs to 17 residues. V lost 0 bases, J lost 4 bases, and 10 bases stayed unmatched.

J is TRBJ2-3 and V is TRBV12-2; the D segment call TRBD2 is taken from the table without a DNA check. TRBV12-2 is given as a pseudogene. The CDR3 has 15 residues. The CDR3, as DNA: TGTGCAAGTCGCCTAAAGCGGGAAACCACAGATACGCAGTATTTT. It encodes CASRLKRETTDTQYF.

This clone was seen a few times. This chain links TRBV3-1 (or the pseudogene TRBV3-2) with TRBJ2-2, with TRBD2 identical over 11 bases. This CDR3 has 18 residues. From germline, CDR1 is LGHDT and CDR2 YNNKEL (reference sequence). V trimming: 0 bases; J trimming: 1 base; junction bases outside the gene matches: 4. The CDR3 DNA reads as TGTGCCAGCAGCCAAGAAGTGCTAGCGGGGGGGAACACCGGGGAGCTGTTTTTT. It specifies CASSQEVLAGGNTGELFF.

The chain uses TRBV6-2 or TRBV6-3 and TRBJ1-1, with a weak D call TRBD1 (6 bases). The V gene lost 5 bases and the J gene lost 4 bases, with 20 bases spanning the gap. Germline lookup yields CDR1 MNHEY and CDR2 SVGEGT. The CDR3 is 16 residues long. The CDR3 DNA is TGTGCCAGCAGTCCCACGGACAGTCCCTTTAGCACTGAAGCTTTCTTT. This translates into CASSPTDSPFSTEAFF.

The gene calls are TRBV7-2 and TRBJ2-7; 7 bases agree with TRBD1. Trimming at V came to 4 bases and at J to 3 bases, leaving 3 bases not matched to a gene. The CDR3 is 13 residues long. CDR1 and CDR2 (germline): SGHTA, FQGNSA. CDR3 nucleotides: TGTGCCAGCAGCTCCGGGGACAGCTACGAGCAGTACTTC. Translation gives CASSSGDSYEQYF.

This rearrangement joins TRBV18 to TRBJ1-2; D gene uncertain. Trimming took 4 bases from V and 7 from J, leaving 10 bases between them. Germline loops: CDR1 KGHSH, CDR2 LQKENI. The CDR3 runs 12 residues. The CDR3 coding sequence is TGTGCCAGCTCACAACCCACAAGTGGCTACACCTTC. Translation: CASSQPTSGYTF.

This clone was picked up a small number of times. The rearrangement uses TRBV7-2 and TRBJ2-7; 11 bases match TRBD1. This CDR3 has 17 residues. Germline assignment: CDR1 SGHTA and CDR2 FQGNSA. Trimming took 5 bases from V and 4 from J; bases not matched to a gene: 13. CDR3 bases: TGTGCCAGCAGCCGGACAGGGGGCGCAAGCGGGAGTTACGAGCAGTACTTC. It encodes CASSRTGGASGSYEQYF.

This clone was detected only once. The rearrangement uses TRBV19 and TRBJ1-1; a possible D gene is TRBD1 (5 bases). V lost 5 bases to trimming and J lost 1 base, with 11 bases between them. Germline V gene data show CDR1 as LNHDA and CDR2 as SQIVND (reference sequence). This CDR3 contains 14 residues. The DNA for the CDR3 is TGTGCCAGTAGTTGGGGGGTTCCGAACACTGAAGCTTTCTTT. It encodes CASSWGVPNTEAFF.

The CDR3: CASSLRGQGAYGYTF. The DNA of the CDR3 is TGTGCCAGCAGCTTGAGGGGACAGGGGGCATACGGCTACACCTTC. V is TRBV5-6 and J is TRBJ1-2; 12 bases are a match to TRBD1. V lost 1 base and J lost 8; bases outside the gene matches: 6. The CDR3 runs 15 residues. Germline V gene sequence: CDR1 SGHDT, CDR2 YYEEEE.

The V and J genes are TRBV4-1 and TRBJ2-7, with TRBD2 matching over 11 bases. J was trimmed by 2 bases and V by 0 bases; bases with no gene match: 9. CDR1 and CDR2 (germline): MGHRA, YSYEKL. The CDR3 totals 18 residues. This chain's CDR3 is CASSQDEGLAEGTYEQYF. DNA for the CDR3: TGCGCCAGCAGCCAAGATGAGGGACTAGCGGAGGGAACCTACGAGCAGTACTTC.

The chain is built from TRBV7-9 and TRBJ2-1, with D tentatively TRBD1 (6 bases). V shed 0 bases and J shed 3 bases, with 9 bases lying between them. This CDR3 is 15 amino acids long. CDR1 and CDR2 (germline): SEHNR, FQNEAQ (reference sequence). CDR3 sequence reads: CASSLAVGHYNEQFF. As DNA, the CDR3 is TGTGCCAGCAGCTTAGCAGTGGGACACTACAATGAGCAGTTCTTC.

The genes are TRBV28 and TRBJ1-2; 7 bases fit TRBD1. Looked up from germline, CDR1 is MDHEN and CDR2 is SYDVKM. After removal of 5 bases from V and 2 bases from J, the junction contained 2 bases not matched to a gene. There are 13 residues in the CDR3. Here the CDR3 reads CASSVQGNYGYTF. In DNA form, the CDR3 reads TGTGCCAGCAGTGTACAGGGGAACTATGGCTACACCTTC.

V and J are TRBV30 and TRBJ2-5; D gene uncertain. CDR3 length equals 11 residues. The V end was cut by 3 bases, the J end by 4 bases, with 6 bases between. Germline assignment: CDR1 GTSNPN and CDR2 SVGIG (reference sequence). CDR3 region: CAWSPGETQYF. DNA of the CDR3: TGTGCCTGGAGCCCGGGAGAGACCCAGTACTTC.

The chain has TRBV7-3 and TRBJ2-3; 7 positions agree with TRBD2. Looked up from germline, CDR1 is SGHTA and CDR2 is FQGTGA. Losses at the gene ends were 1 base for V and 3 bases for J; bases not matched to a gene: 10. The CDR3 is 17 residues long. In nucleotides, the CDR3 is TGTGCCAGCAGCTTAAGGTTCACTAGCGAGGGAACAGATACGCAGTATTTT. Amino acid sequence: CASSLRFTSEGTDTQYF.

The chain joins TRBV20-1 to TRBJ2-5, with TRBD1 matching over 8 bases. The germline gives CDR1 DFQATT, CDR2 SNEGSKA (reference sequence). This CDR3 comprises 16 residues. V lost 3 bases, J lost 5 bases, and 14 bases stayed unmatched. The CDR3 sequence: CSASRAGGADYETQYF. The CDR3 DNA reads TGCAGTGCTAGTAGGGCAGGGGGCGCAGACTATGAGACCCAGTACTTC.